This T cell receptor (beta chain) originates from a study of T cell responses to AZD1222 COVID-19 vaccine (dated by TCRdb to about 2021). Regarding the research as a whole: AZD1222 recipients whose second dose came at about 4 weeks and those whose second dose came at about 12 weeks were combined into one group, since spike-specific TCR depth and breadth did not differ between the two schedules. Enrollment into the trials was organized by age into subgroups of 18-55, 56-69 and 70-plus years, and those subgroups contained about 160, 30 and 59 TCR-sequenced participants, respectively. TCR sequencing covered more than 230 trial participants: roughly 200 given two doses of AZD1222 and around 25 given two doses of MenACWY control vaccine. Overall study outcomes, separate from this receptor: The 56-69-year group was small, and its depth increase did not reach significance, likely because of low power. Conclusions about previously exposed vaccinees are limited because only six or seven AZD1222 recipients were SARS-CoV-2 seropositive at baseline. Because no samples from the day 14 peak response were available, repertoires could be characterized only after the peak T cell response. Participants were mostly white British, with more females than males. The authors suggested clonal diversity may have been underestimated. The vaccine-associated CD4 TCRs covered the entire spike protein, and the dominant responses fell in regions 160-218 and 743-854. Spike-specific TCR breadth and depth rose significantly after two AZD1222 doses compared with day 0 and with MenACWY recipients. Nearly half of unique spike-specific TCRs reportedly recognized epitopes outside regions mutated in the B.1.351 and B.1.1.7 variants.

Explained via the paper, the time point label denotes: baseline before first vaccination. The vaccinee samples were drawn from two UK trials, COV001 and COV002, one of which was a single-blind randomized controlled phase 2/3 trial testing AZD1222 (ChAdOx1 nCoV-19) in healthy adults. For TCRbeta chain sequencing, PBMC samples from trial participants were taken at day 0 and at day 28 after the second dose. The CDR3 regions of human TCRbeta chains were analyzed by immunosequencing. Under the source paper's analysis protocol: Repertoire TCRs were matched against a reference library of SARS-CoV-2-specific TCRs generated with the MIRA antigen-specificity platform. Breadth meant the fraction of unique TCRs that were SARS-CoV-2-associated, whereas depth meant the fraction of total T cells that were SARS-CoV-2-associated. Using the MIRA data, every spike-specific TCR was mapped to the spike region that the TCR reacted to and assigned to either a CD4 or a CD8 class. Log10-transformed breadth and depth values were compared by one-way ANOVA with Sidak's multiple comparisons tests. The table comes from immuneACCESS by way of TCRdb, which keeps in-frame sequences with V and J called. Part of the clones is missing from these tables; in studies checked, under half for an unresolved V gene and the rest for unknown reasons. The DNA gave D and trimming, while V, J and clone size come from that table. Here the sample has 150,000 to 200,000 clones; about 86% occur a single time. The ten largest clones add up to approximately 0.5% of the sample.

Spanning cysteine to phenylalanine, the CDR3 consists of 17 amino acids. The sequence is cut down to CDR3 DNA, 51 bases in frame from base 1. Clipping removes 8 bases from V and 4 bases from J, with 19 as the unmatched junction base count. In the germline V gene (reference sequence), CDR1 corresponds to LNHDA and CDR2 to SQIVND. With regard to this clone: Its antigen is currently not known. Nothing much larger sits one base from this clone, and base qualities are not available.

The sequence came from an adult in good health. The sequence joins TRBV19 to TRBJ2-5; 7 nucleotides in the junction match TRBD2. The sequencing used peripheral blood, collected on day 0 of AZD1222 vaccination. The CDR3 protein is CASGGGRTGRGRETQYF. The nucleotide sequence is TGTGCCAGTGGGGGGGGTCGGACTGGAAGGGGTCGAGAGACCCAGTACTTC.